The entry that follows covers one TCR beta chain sequence. This sample was included in a study of T cell changes during pregnancy in multiple sclerosis. V was clipped by 4 bases and J by 4 bases; unmatched bases: 7. This CDR3 has 16 residues. Assay: immunoSEQ multiplex PCR; the TCRdb copy retains only in-frame clones and omits some. Of approximately 100,000 clones listed, around 90% are singletons. This receptor was obtained from a female donor with multiple sclerosis, enrolled in a pregnancy study. The sequenced sample was peripheral blood, obtained in the second trimester of pregnancy. This sequence joins TRBV5-3 and TRBJ2-5, with 13 positions matching TRBD2. TRBV5-3 qualifies as an ORF whose function is uncertain. In DNA, the CDR3 is TGTGCCAGAAGCCCTGGACTAGCGGGAGTCCCAGAGACCCAGTACTTC. It specifies CARSPGLAGVPETQYF.